A selection of T cell receptor beta chains follows, all from one sample in a study of cytomegalovirus exposure and HLA in healthy donors. The repertoire was sequenced with immunoSEQ multiplex PCR; TCRdb's copy has only in-frame clones and lacks some. The data hold roughly 120,000 clones, with roughly nine tenths observed a single time. Sequencing was done on a sample of PBMCs. The receptor source for this set is a man aged 30 to 45 in good health and CMV-seronegative. The CDR3 runs from the conserved cysteine through the conserved F or W. The order of the fields is V gene, clone size, J gene, CDR3 length, D gene, CDR3 protein, CDR3 DNA. D genes are given only for firm matches. The size entry is marked missing in some rows and otherwise reads once, few, many or a size class.

v_call: TRBV18
clone_size: .
j_call: TRBJ2-3
cdr3_length: 15
d_call: .
cdr3_aa: CASSPRYSNTDTQYF
cdr3_nt: TGTGCCAGCTCACCACGGTACTCAAACACAGATACGCAGTATTTT

v_call: TRBV4-2
clone_size: .
j_call: TRBJ2-5
cdr3_length: 14
d_call: TRBD1
cdr3_aa: CASSSRGTGETQYF
cdr3_nt: TGTGCCAGCAGCTCTCGGGGGACAGGGGAGACCCAGTACTTC

v_call: TRBV10-1
clone_size: .
j_call: TRBJ1-5
cdr3_length: 14
d_call: .
cdr3_aa: CASSEGQLNQPQHF
cdr3_nt: TGCGCCAGCAGTGAGGGACAGCTAAATCAGCCCCAGCATTTT

v_call: TRBV10-3
clone_size: .
j_call: TRBJ1-5
cdr3_length: 13
d_call: .
cdr3_aa: CAIGRGENQPQHF
cdr3_nt: TGTGCCATCGGTAGGGGCGAGAATCAGCCCCAGCATTTT

v_call: TRBV6-6
clone_size: .
j_call: TRBJ2-7
cdr3_length: 13
d_call: .
cdr3_aa: CASRNDRTLQQYF
cdr3_nt: TGTGCCAGCAGAAACGACAGGACCCTCCAGCAGTACTTC

v_call: TRBV6-1
clone_size: .
j_call: TRBJ2-1
cdr3_length: 14
d_call: TRBD1
cdr3_aa: CASMPGTGSTEQFF
cdr3_nt: TGTGCCAGCATGCCCGGGACAGGGTCAACTGAGCAGTTCTTC

v_call: TRBV5-8
clone_size: .
j_call: TRBJ1-1
cdr3_length: 13
d_call: .
cdr3_aa: CASSFDQGIEAFF
cdr3_nt: TGTGCCAGCAGCTTCGACCAGGGAATTGAAGCTTTCTTT

v_call: TRBV5-4
clone_size: few
j_call: TRBJ1-1
cdr3_length: 14
d_call: .
cdr3_aa: CASSLAIRGTEAFF
cdr3_nt: TGTGCCAGCAGCTTGGCAATCAGAGGAACTGAAGCTTTCTTT

v_call: TRBV25-1
clone_size: .
j_call: TRBJ1-1
cdr3_length: 15
d_call: .
cdr3_aa: CASSPPWSGNTEAFF
cdr3_nt: TGTGCCAGCAGTCCCCCGTGGAGCGGGAACACTGAAGCTTTCTTT

v_call: TRBV4-2
clone_size: .
j_call: TRBJ2-3
cdr3_length: 18
d_call: TRBD2
cdr3_aa: CASSQEAGAKASTDTQYF
cdr3_nt: TGTGCCAGCAGCCAAGAAGCGGGGGCGAAGGCTAGCACAGATACGCAGTATTTT

v_call: TRBV9
clone_size: .
j_call: TRBJ2-3
cdr3_length: 16
d_call: TRBD1
cdr3_aa: CASSGTGDPYTDTQYF
cdr3_nt: TGTGCCAGCAGCGGGACAGGGGACCCTTACACAGATACGCAGTATTTT

v_call: TRBV10-2
clone_size: .
j_call: TRBJ1-2
cdr3_length: 16
d_call: .
cdr3_aa: CASSGDSGVSNYGYTF
cdr3_nt: TGCGCCAGCAGTGGGGACTCGGGGGTTTCTAACTATGGCTACACCTTC

v_call: TRBV28
clone_size: .
j_call: TRBJ2-7
cdr3_length: 16
d_call: .
cdr3_aa: CASSFIMNRGTYEQYF
cdr3_nt: TGTGCCAGCAGTTTTATCATGAATCGGGGTACCTACGAGCAGTACTTC

v_call: TRBV11-2
clone_size: .
j_call: TRBJ2-5
cdr3_length: 17
d_call: TRBD2
cdr3_aa: CASSIQGLAGAGETQYF
cdr3_nt: TGTGCCAGCAGCATACAGGGACTAGCGGGGGCAGGAGAGACCCAGTACTTC

v_call: TRBV4-1
clone_size: .
j_call: TRBJ2-1
cdr3_length: 16
d_call: .
cdr3_aa: CASSHPGRGPYNEQFF
cdr3_nt: TGCGCCAGCAGCCATCCCGGCAGGGGCCCCTACAATGAGCAGTTCTTC

v_call: TRBV10-3
clone_size: .
j_call: TRBJ2-7
cdr3_length: 12
d_call: .
cdr3_aa: CAISLLGQEQYF
cdr3_nt: TGTGCCATCAGCCTACTAGGGCAGGAGCAGTACTTC

v_call: TRBV6-5
clone_size: .
j_call: TRBJ2-2
cdr3_length: 16
d_call: TRBD1
cdr3_aa: CASSSRRDRNTGELFF
cdr3_nt: TGTGCCAGCAGTTCGAGACGGGACAGGAACACCGGGGAGCTGTTTTTT

v_call: TRBV6-5
clone_size: .
j_call: TRBJ2-5
cdr3_length: 12
d_call: .
cdr3_aa: CASSLGRETQYF
cdr3_nt: TGTGCCAGCAGTCTGGGCCGGGAGACCCAGTACTTC

v_call: TRBV4-2
clone_size: .
j_call: TRBJ1-4
cdr3_length: 15
d_call: .
cdr3_aa: CASSPDSTTNEKLFF
cdr3_nt: TGTGCCAGCAGCCCCGACTCCACAACTAATGAAAAACTGTTTTTT

v_call: TRBV19
clone_size: .
j_call: TRBJ1-1
cdr3_length: 17
d_call: TRBD1
cdr3_aa: CASRPTGQGKLNTEAFF
cdr3_nt: TGTGCCAGTAGGCCGACCGGACAGGGAAAGTTGAACACTGAAGCTTTCTTT

v_call: TRBV10-3
clone_size: .
j_call: TRBJ2-1
cdr3_length: 15
d_call: TRBD1
cdr3_aa: CAISTPQGAYNEQFF
cdr3_nt: TGTGCCATCAGCACCCCCCAGGGGGCCTACAATGAGCAGTTCTTC

v_call: TRBV13
clone_size: .
j_call: TRBJ2-7
cdr3_length: 14
d_call: .
cdr3_aa: CASSSYGSRYEQYF
cdr3_nt: TGTGCCAGCAGCTCATACGGGTCACGGTACGAGCAGTACTTC

v_call: TRBV4-3
clone_size: few
j_call: TRBJ1-6
cdr3_length: 20
d_call: TRBD1
cdr3_aa: CASSPTPRDRGFAYNSPLHF
cdr3_nt: TGCGCCAGCAGCCCTACACCGCGGGACAGGGGTTTCGCCTATAATTCACCCCTCCACTTT

v_call: TRBV29-1
clone_size: .
j_call: TRBJ1-2
cdr3_length: 13
d_call: TRBD1
cdr3_aa: CSVGSTTGYGYTF
cdr3_nt: TGCAGCGTTGGCAGTACGACAGGGTATGGCTACACCTTC

v_call: TRBV5-1
clone_size: .
j_call: TRBJ2-3
cdr3_length: 14
d_call: .
cdr3_aa: CASMGQPSTDTQYF
cdr3_nt: TGCGCCAGCATGGGACAACCAAGCACAGATACGCAGTATTTT

v_call: TRBV7-9
clone_size: .
j_call: TRBJ1-2
cdr3_length: 14
d_call: .
cdr3_aa: CASSSEGGNYGYTF
cdr3_nt: TGTGCCAGCAGCTCGGAGGGGGGGAACTATGGCTACACCTTC

v_call: TRBV5-4
clone_size: .
j_call: TRBJ2-7
cdr3_length: 15
d_call: .
cdr3_aa: CASRTGNGAVYEQYF
cdr3_nt: TGTGCCAGCAGAACAGGAAATGGAGCCGTCTACGAGCAGTACTTC

v_call: TRBV5-1
clone_size: .
j_call: TRBJ2-7
cdr3_length: 15
d_call: .
cdr3_aa: CASSLAGGSPYEQYF
cdr3_nt: TGCGCCAGCAGCTTGGCCGGGGGAAGTCCCTACGAGCAGTACTTC

v_call: TRBV27
clone_size: .
j_call: TRBJ1-5
cdr3_length: 15
d_call: TRBD1
cdr3_aa: CASSSDRDSNQPQHF
cdr3_nt: TGTGCCAGCAGTTCCGACAGGGATAGCAATCAGCCCCAGCATTTT

v_call: TRBV6-1
clone_size: .
j_call: TRBJ1-6
cdr3_length: 15
d_call: TRBD1
cdr3_aa: CASSPDRGINSPLHF
cdr3_nt: TGTGCCAGCAGTCCGGACAGGGGCATTAATTCACCCCTCCACTTT

v_call: TRBV7-6
clone_size: .
j_call: TRBJ2-3
cdr3_length: 16
d_call: TRBD2
cdr3_aa: CASSPWTSGGTDTQYF
cdr3_nt: TGTGCCAGCAGCCCCTGGACTAGCGGCGGCACAGATACGCAGTATTTT

v_call: TRBV5-8
clone_size: .
j_call: TRBJ2-1
cdr3_length: 15
d_call: TRBD1
cdr3_aa: CASSPQGATYNEQFF
cdr3_nt: TGTGCCAGCAGCCCGCAGGGGGCAACCTACAATGAGCAGTTCTTC

v_call: TRBV9
clone_size: .
j_call: TRBJ2-1
cdr3_length: 15
d_call: TRBD2
cdr3_aa: CASTPGGSSYNEQFF
cdr3_nt: TGTGCCAGCACCCCCGGGGGGAGCTCCTACAATGAGCAGTTCTTC

v_call: TRBV4-3
clone_size: .
j_call: TRBJ1-3
cdr3_length: 15
d_call: .
cdr3_aa: CASSQDAAPGNTIYF
cdr3_nt: TGCGCCAGCAGCCAAGATGCGGCTCCTGGAAACACCATATATTTT

v_call: TRBV29-1
clone_size: .
j_call: TRBJ2-7
cdr3_length: 11
d_call: .
cdr3_aa: CSVNRENEQYF
cdr3_nt: TGCAGCGTTAACAGGGAAAACGAGCAGTACTTC

v_call: TRBV6-5
clone_size: .
j_call: TRBJ1-1
cdr3_length: 14
d_call: .
cdr3_aa: CASSFAGFNTEAFF
cdr3_nt: TGTGCCAGCAGTTTCGCAGGGTTTAACACTGAAGCTTTCTTT

v_call: TRBV9
clone_size: .
j_call: TRBJ2-3
cdr3_length: 15
d_call: .
cdr3_aa: CASSVVSAATDTQYF
cdr3_nt: TGTGCCAGCAGCGTAGTATCCGCGGCTACAGATACGCAGTATTTT

v_call: TRBV10-3
clone_size: .
j_call: TRBJ2-3
cdr3_length: 14
d_call: TRBD2
cdr3_aa: CAISVTGGTDTQYF
cdr3_nt: TGTGCCATCAGTGTTACGGGGGGAACAGATACGCAGTATTTT

v_call: TRBV19
clone_size: .
j_call: TRBJ1-3
cdr3_length: 16
d_call: .
cdr3_aa: CASSIGGVKPGNTIYF
cdr3_nt: TGTGCCAGTAGTATAGGGGGGGTGAAACCTGGAAACACCATATATTTT

v_call: TRBV18
clone_size: once
j_call: TRBJ2-5
cdr3_length: 13
d_call: TRBD1
cdr3_aa: CASSLGQGETQYF
cdr3_nt: TGTGCCAGCTCACTCGGACAGGGTGAGACCCAGTACTTC

v_call: TRBV6-1
clone_size: .
j_call: TRBJ1-4
cdr3_length: 15
d_call: .
cdr3_aa: CASSEMGQPNEKLFF
cdr3_nt: TGTGCCAGCAGTGAAATGGGGCAGCCTAATGAAAAACTGTTTTTT

v_call: TRBV5-1
clone_size: .
j_call: TRBJ1-2
cdr3_length: 13
d_call: TRBD1
cdr3_aa: CASRSEEGAGYTF
cdr3_nt: TGCGCCAGCAGGTCAGAGGAGGGGGCTGGCTACACCTTC

v_call: TRBV4-2
clone_size: .
j_call: TRBJ2-2
cdr3_length: 19
d_call: TRBD2
cdr3_aa: CASSYRTSGEEGDTGELFF
cdr3_nt: TGTGCCAGCAGCTATCGGACTAGCGGGGAGGAAGGGGACACCGGGGAGCTGTTTTTT

v_call: TRBV7-9
clone_size: .
j_call: TRBJ2-2
cdr3_length: 17
d_call: TRBD2
cdr3_aa: CASSSDSGGADTGELFF
cdr3_nt: TGTGCCAGCAGCTCCGATTCCGGGGGGGCGGACACCGGGGAGCTGTTTTTT

v_call: TRBV4-3
clone_size: .
j_call: TRBJ2-2
cdr3_length: 14
d_call: TRBD1
cdr3_aa: CASRQGRNTGELFF
cdr3_nt: TGCGCCAGCAGACAGGGGCGTAACACCGGGGAGCTGTTTTTT

v_call: TRBV7-8
clone_size: .
j_call: TRBJ1-1
cdr3_length: 15
d_call: .
cdr3_aa: CASSVLGRENTEAFF
cdr3_nt: TGTGCCAGCAGCGTCTTAGGCAGGGAGAACACTGAAGCTTTCTTT

v_call: TRBV11-2
clone_size: .
j_call: TRBJ2-1
cdr3_length: 13
d_call: TRBD1
cdr3_aa: CASRSTGAHEQFF
cdr3_nt: TGTGCCAGCAGATCCACAGGGGCCCATGAGCAGTTCTTC

v_call: TRBV2
clone_size: once
j_call: TRBJ2-3
cdr3_length: 16
d_call: TRBD1
cdr3_aa: CASSGLRTGSTDTQYF
cdr3_nt: TGTGCCAGCAGTGGACTTCGGACAGGCAGCACAGATACGCAGTATTTT

v_call: TRBV7-8
clone_size: .
j_call: TRBJ2-7
cdr3_length: 13
d_call: .
cdr3_aa: CASSLAGEDEQYF
cdr3_nt: TGTGCCAGCAGCTTAGCAGGGGAGGACGAGCAGTACTTC

v_call: TRBV7-2
clone_size: .
j_call: TRBJ1-6
cdr3_length: 12
d_call: .
cdr3_aa: CASSPSYPPLHF
cdr3_nt: TGTGCCAGCAGCCCCTCCTATCCACCCCTCCACTTT

v_call: TRBV15
clone_size: .
j_call: TRBJ2-7
cdr3_length: 13
d_call: .
cdr3_aa: CATSRGVQGLEYF
cdr3_nt: TGTGCCACCAGCAGAGGGGTACAGGGCTTGGAGTACTTC

v_call: TRBV10-3
clone_size: .
j_call: TRBJ2-7
cdr3_length: 15
d_call: TRBD1
cdr3_aa: CAISDKQGNSYEQYF
cdr3_nt: TGTGCCATCAGTGATAAACAGGGGAACTCCTACGAGCAGTACTTC

v_call: TRBV6-5
clone_size: .
j_call: TRBJ1-3
cdr3_length: 15
d_call: TRBD1
cdr3_aa: CASREGQNSGNTIYF
cdr3_nt: TGTGCCAGCAGAGAGGGACAGAACTCTGGAAACACCATATATTTT

v_call: TRBV27
clone_size: .
j_call: TRBJ1-5
cdr3_length: 17
d_call: .
cdr3_aa: CASSSAGTLYSNQPQHF
cdr3_nt: TGTGCCAGCAGTTCCGCCGGGACACTTTATAGCAATCAGCCCCAGCATTTT

v_call: TRBV19
clone_size: .
j_call: TRBJ2-1
cdr3_length: 12
d_call: .
cdr3_aa: CASSAYYNEQFF
cdr3_nt: TGTGCCAGTAGTGCCTATTACAATGAGCAGTTCTTC

v_call: TRBV6-5
clone_size: .
j_call: TRBJ2-2
cdr3_length: 16
d_call: TRBD2
cdr3_aa: CASSSPYLGGTGELFF
cdr3_nt: TGTGCCAGCAGTTCCCCTTACTTGGGAGGGACCGGGGAGCTGTTTTTT

v_call: TRBV14
clone_size: many
j_call: TRBJ2-5
cdr3_length: 15
d_call: .
cdr3_aa: CASSQAYGLEETQYF
cdr3_nt: TGTGCCAGCAGCCAGGCATATGGACTGGAAGAGACCCAGTACTTC

v_call: TRBV6-5
clone_size: once
j_call: TRBJ2-3
cdr3_length: 15
d_call: .
cdr3_aa: CATSQGDTSTDTQYF
cdr3_nt: TGTGCCACCTCCCAAGGGGACACCAGCACAGATACGCAGTATTTT